The sequence of this T cell receptor (beta chain) was determined in a study of shared clonotypes between healthy human individuals. Here immunoSEQ multiplex PCR was the method, and the copy in TCRdb shows in-frame clones only, minus some. Of about 680,000 clones in the sample, about 91% are singletons; the top ten hold more than 20%. In its sample, this clone was seen once. The naive CD8 population came from CD45RO-negative cells selected for CCR7, without terminally differentiated effector memory CD45RA+ cells. The sequence was obtained from a man aged 30-40 years in good health. What was sequenced was naive CD8+ T cells sorted from blood.

The CDR3 spells CASSRGLADNQETQYF. CDR3 sequence (DNA): TGTGCCAGCAGCCGAGGACTAGCGGACAACCAAGAGACCCAGTACTTC. The chain combines TRBV9 with TRBJ2-5; 10 positions match TRBD2. The V segment lost 4 bases and the J segment 0 bases; nucleotides outside the gene matches: 6. Germline-derived CDR1 and CDR2 are SGDLS and YYNGEE. This CDR3 has 16 residues.